Following are 27 T cell receptor beta chains from one sample sequenced in a study of cytomegalovirus exposure and HLA in healthy donors. The PCR had 60 Vbeta and 13 Jbeta primers. The protocol was immunoSEQ multiplex PCR, while the TCRdb copy is restricted to in-frame clones and leaves out a portion. Among about 180,000 clones listed, roughly 78% were seen once. Sequencing was done on a sample of PBMCs. The receptors were gathered from a woman in her twenties or thirties in good health and CMV-seronegative.

This sequence joins TRBV5-1 and TRBJ1-2; D is possibly TRBD1 (5 bases). The CDR3 length is 15 residues. The germline gives CDR1 SGHRS, CDR2 YFSETQ. The V and J ends lost 5 bases and 2 bases respectively, with 16 bases between them. CDR3 DNA sequence: TGCGCCAGCAGAAAGGACATCCCTTTAAACTATGGCTACACCTTC. Its translation: CASRKDIPLNYGYTF.

The chain couples TRBV4-3 to TRBJ2-1; 7 positions match TRBD2. V trimming: 1 base; J trimming: 9 bases; junction bases outside the gene matches: 6. The CDR3 length is 14 residues. CDR1 and CDR2 (germline): LGHNA, YSLEER. CDR3 sequence (DNA): TGCGCCAGCAGCCAAGGAGGCGGGGGTGGTGAGCAGTTCTTC. Protein sequence: CASSQGGGGGEQFF.

V is TRBV30 and J is TRBJ1-2; maybe TRBD1 (6 bases). The CDR3 loop spans 12 amino acids. V was clipped by 6 bases and J by 8 bases, with 16 bases between them. Germline-derived CDR1 and CDR2 are GTSNPN and SVGIG (reference sequence). The CDR3 sequence: CACKGQFEGYTF. The CDR3 DNA follows: TGTGCCTGTAAAGGACAGTTTGAGGGCTACACCTTC.

V is TRBV2 and J is TRBJ2-5; no reliable D call. V lost 9 bases, J lost 2 bases, and 13 bases lay in between. Germline CDR1 reads SNHLY; CDR2 reads FYNNEI. The CDR3 covers 13 residues. CDR3 DNA: TGTGCCAGTATAATAGCCTCTCAAGAGACCCAGTACTTC. This translates into CASIIASQETQYF.

This chain links TRBV4-1 with TRBJ1-5; TRBD1 matches at 7 bases. This CDR3 is built from 16 residues. V was pared by 1 base and J by 0 bases, with 3 bases of the junction left unmatched. Germline V gives CDR1 MGHRA, CDR2 YSYEKL. The CDR3 reads CASSQVWDSSNQPQHF. In DNA, the CDR3 is TGCGCCAGCAGCCAAGTTTGGGACAGTAGCAATCAGCCCCAGCATTTT.

This rearrangement joins TRBV4-1 to TRBJ2-7; TRBD2 agrees at 8 bases. The CDR3 loop spans 15 amino acids. After removal of 2 bases from V and 2 bases from J, the junction contained 5 bases not matched to a gene. Germline CDR1 is MGHRA and CDR2 is YSYEKL. The CDR3, as DNA: TGCGCCAGCAGCCAAAGCGGGGGACTCCCCTACGAGCAGTACTTC. It is translated as CASSQSGGLPYEQYF.

This clone was seen only once. The chain combines TRBV27 with TRBJ2-3; TRBD2 matches at 10 bases. Germline-derived CDR1 and CDR2 are MNHEY and SMNVEV (reference sequence). There are 15 residues in the CDR3. With 5 bases clipped from V and 4 bases from J, the junction kept 6 bases outside the gene matches. CDR3 DNA: TGTGCCAGCAGTCCCCCTAGCGGGGGAGCAGATACGCAGTATTTT. It yields the protein CASSPPSGGADTQYF.

The CDR3 DNA is TGTGCCAGTAGTATAACCGGGACAGGGCGTATCGGCAGCAATCAGCCCCAGCATTTT. Protein product: CASSITGTGRIGSNQPQHF. The chain employs TRBV19 and TRBJ1-5; TRBD1 matches at 9 bases. The V gene end was trimmed by 2 bases and the J gene end by 1 base; junction bases not matched to a gene: 12. The CDR3 has 19 residues. The germline V gene has CDR1 LNHDA and CDR2 SQIVND (reference sequence).

V usage is TRBV6-1 and J usage is TRBJ2-7; possible D gene TRBD1, 5 bases. V was shortened by 3 bases and J by 2 bases, with 17 bases between the two germline ends. Germline CDR1 is MNHNS and CDR2 is SASEGT. CDR3 size: 16 residues. The CDR3 DNA sequence: TGTGCCAGCAGTGAGGTCTCGGCAGGGCCACCCTACGAGCAGTACTTC. The encoded protein is CASSEVSAGPPYEQYF.

V gene TRBV15 combines with J gene TRBJ1-1; 7 nucleotides align to TRBD1. Germline V gives CDR1 LNHNV, CDR2 YYDKDF (reference sequence). The length of the CDR3 is 15 residues. Germline trimming cut 8 bases from V and 0 bases from J; bases unmatched to any gene: 9. CDR3 bases: TGTGCCACCCGTACAGGGGAGTTTTTGAACACTGAAGCTTTCTTT. This sequence encodes CATRTGEFLNTEAFF.

V usage is TRBV5-6 and J usage is TRBJ2-4, with D possibly TRBD1 on 5 matching bases. The CDR3 extends over 15 amino acids. V lost 1 base and J lost 8, with 16 bases in between. The V gene's germline CDR1 is SGHDT and CDR2 YYEEEE. CDR3 in amino acids: CASSLFSSTVDIQYF. The CDR3 DNA sequence: TGTGCCAGCAGCTTGTTTTCATCGACAGTGGACATTCAGTACTTC. Full variable domain (remainder filled in from reference TRBV5-6 and TRBJ2-4): DAGVTQSPTHLIKTRGQQVTLRCSPKSGHDTVSWYQQALGQGPQFIFQYYEEEERQRGNFPDRFSGHQFPNYSSELNVNALLLGDSALYLCASSLFSSTVDIQYFGAGTRLSVL.

This clone has only one observation. The chain joins TRBV4-2 to TRBJ2-5, with 13 bases fitting TRBD2. J was trimmed by 5 bases and V by 5 bases; bases with no gene match: 8. The CDR3 is made up of 16 amino acids. Looked up from germline, CDR1 is LGHNA and CDR2 is YNFKEQ. The CDR3 DNA reads as TGTGCCAGCAGCATTACTAGCGGGGGGGAAGGGGAGACCCAGTACTTC. Translated, it gives CASSITSGGEGETQYF.

This rearrangement joins TRBV2 to TRBJ2-7; 9 bases are a match to TRBD1. The length of the CDR3 is 16 residues. With 7 bases clipped from V and 5 bases from J, the junction kept 15 bases outside the gene matches. Germline-derived CDR1 and CDR2 are SNHLY and FYNNEI. The CDR3 sequence: CASNEAGGTGFDEQYF. The CDR3 nucleotides read TGTGCCAGCAACGAAGCTGGGGGGACAGGGTTCGACGAGCAGTACTTC. The entire variable domain, with the rest obtained from reference TRBV2 and TRBJ2-7, is as follows: EPEVTQTPSHQVTQMGQEVILRCVPISNHLYFYWYRQILGQKVEFLVSFYNNEISEKSEIFDDQFSVERPDGSNFTLKIRSTKLEDSAMYFCASNEAGGTGFDEQYFGPGTRLTVT.

V usage is TRBV9 and J usage is TRBJ2-3; 16 bases fit TRBD2. The CDR3 loop spans 19 amino acids. Losses at the gene ends were 0 bases for V and 5 bases for J; bases not matched to a gene: 9. The V gene's germline CDR1 is SGDLS and CDR2 YYNGEE. The CDR3 DNA follows: TGTGCCAGCAGCGTAGGGGGACTAGCGGGGGGGCAGGTAGGAGATACGCAGTATTTT. Protein product: CASSVGGLAGGQVGDTQYF.

This chain links TRBV19 with TRBJ1-4, with TRBD1 identical over 7 bases. The length of the CDR3 is 15 residues. Germline assignment: CDR1 LNHDA and CDR2 SQIVND (reference sequence). Trimming cost V 3 bases and J 8 bases; bases outside gene matches: 9. CDR3 amino acids: CASSMWTGTVEKLFF. Here the CDR3 DNA reads TGTGCCAGTAGTATGTGGACCGGGACAGTAGAAAAACTGTTTTTT.

The genes are TRBV30 and TRBJ2-7; TRBD2 matches 8 bases. Germline V lookup: CDR1 GTSNPN, CDR2 SVGIG (reference sequence). V was clipped by 3 bases and J by 3 bases; unmatched bases: 4. This CDR3 contains 13 residues. The DNA for the CDR3 is TGTGCCTGGAGCGTCGGGGGGGTCTACGAGCAGTACTTC. Protein: CAWSVGGVYEQYF.

This clone occurred a few times. The chain has TRBV28 and TRBJ2-7, with D possibly being TRBD2 (5 bases). This CDR3 comprises 11 residues. CDR1 and CDR2 from the germline V gene are MDHEN and SYDVKM. Trimming left V 5 bases short and J 11 bases short, with 13 bases between. CDR3: CASSNRREEYF. CDR3 coding DNA: TGTGCCAGCAGTAACAGACGGGAAGAGTACTTC.

Only one count was recorded for this clone. J is TRBJ1-1 and V is TRBV2, with a tentative D call TRBD1 (6 bases). Looked up from germline, CDR1 is SNHLY and CDR2 is FYNNEI. The CDR3 loop spans 15 amino acids. V dropped 4 bases and J dropped 0 bases, with 12 bases sitting between them. The CDR3: CASSGAGAMNTEAFF. CDR3 nucleotide sequence: TGTGCCAGCAGTGGGGCAGGGGCAATGAACACTGAAGCTTTCTTT.

The V call is TRBV7-2, the J call TRBJ2-3; tentative D call: TRBD2 (5 bases). Trimming pared 1 base from V and 8 bases from J, leaving 7 bases between. CDR3 size: 12 residues. CDR1 and CDR2 (germline): SGHTA, FQGNSA. CDR3 bases: TGTGCCAGCAGCTTAGGAGGGCTTACGCAGTATTTT. Translation: CASSLGGLTQYF.

This chain joins TRBV6-6 and TRBJ1-5; 11 bases align to TRBD1. CDR1 is MNHNY, CDR2 SVGAGI, per germline (reference sequence). This CDR3 has 16 amino acids. V shed 0 bases, J shed 6 bases, and the junction held 4 bases outside the gene matches. CDR3 protein: CASSYSGGQGGQPQHF. As DNA, the CDR3 is TGTGCCAGCAGTTACTCGGGGGGACAGGGGGGTCAGCCCCAGCATTTT.

The V and J genes are TRBV6-4 and TRBJ2-3, with 10 bases aligning to TRBD2. The V gene end was trimmed by 4 bases and the J gene end by 2 bases; junction bases not matched to a gene: 3. The CDR3 extends over 15 amino acids. Per germline, CDR1 MRHNA and CDR2 SNTAGT. The CDR3 DNA follows: TGTGCCAGCAGTGCCGGGACTAGCGCCACAGATACGCAGTATTTT. Translation gives CASSAGTSATDTQYF.

The chain recombines TRBV30 with TRBJ1-1, with 9 bases fitting TRBD1. The J segment lost 2 bases and the V segment lost 4 bases, leaving 8 bases of the junction unmatched. Per the germline V gene, CDR1 is GTSNPN and CDR2 is SVGIG (reference sequence). The CDR3 has 15 residues. For the CDR3, the DNA is TGTGCCTGGACCGGGACAGGGACCATCAACACTGAAGCTTTCTTT. This codes for CAWTGTGTINTEAFF.

This chain connects TRBV28 to TRBJ1-2; 10 bases fit TRBD1. The CDR3 is made up of 14 amino acids. Per the germline V gene, CDR1 is MDHEN and CDR2 is SYDVKM. V shed 6 bases and J 6 bases; nucleotides not matched to a gene: 7. CDR3 nucleotide sequence: TGTGCCAGCAGCACTTACGGGACAGGGGATGGCTACACCTTC. Protein sequence: CASSTYGTGDGYTF.

The chain couples TRBV27 to TRBJ1-2; unclear D gene. V lost 5 bases and J 0 bases, leaving 13 bases between the germline ends. Germline-derived CDR1 and CDR2 are MNHEY and SMNVEV (reference sequence). This CDR3 has 15 residues. CDR3 DNA sequence: TGTGCCAGCAGTCGAAATGGACTCTCTAACTATGGCTACACCTTC. Translated, it gives CASSRNGLSNYGYTF.

The chain uses TRBV6-5 and TRBJ1-5; D possibly corresponds to TRBD1 (5 bases). The CDR3 has 16 residues. Germline CDR1 and CDR2: MNHEY and SVGAGI. The V end was cut by 2 bases, the J end by 0 bases, with 11 bases between. CDR3 bases: TGTGCCAGCAGTTACGGGGCAGGCCCTAGCAATCAGCCCCAGCATTTT. The encoded protein is CASSYGAGPSNQPQHF.

V usage is TRBV5-4 and J usage is TRBJ1-3; no clear D. V gave up 4 bases and J gave up 2 bases, with 16 bases separating them. The germline CDR1 and CDR2 sequences are SGHNT and YYREEE (reference sequence). The CDR3 loop spans 16 amino acids. The CDR3 loop is CASSLPGSRTGNTIYF. The DNA of the CDR3 is TGTGCCAGCAGCCTACCGGGGAGCCGAACTGGAAACACCATATATTTT.

The J gene is TRBJ1-5, the V gene TRBV7-9, with D tentatively TRBD1 (5 bases). The CDR3 loop spans 13 amino acids. Looked up from germline, CDR1 is SEHNR and CDR2 is FQNEAQ (reference sequence). The V gene lost 1 base and the J gene lost 7 bases, with 8 bases spanning the gap. The CDR3 protein is CASSLGRDQPQHF. The CDR3 region has the DNA TGTGCCAGCAGCTTAGGGAGGGACCAGCCCCAGCATTTT.